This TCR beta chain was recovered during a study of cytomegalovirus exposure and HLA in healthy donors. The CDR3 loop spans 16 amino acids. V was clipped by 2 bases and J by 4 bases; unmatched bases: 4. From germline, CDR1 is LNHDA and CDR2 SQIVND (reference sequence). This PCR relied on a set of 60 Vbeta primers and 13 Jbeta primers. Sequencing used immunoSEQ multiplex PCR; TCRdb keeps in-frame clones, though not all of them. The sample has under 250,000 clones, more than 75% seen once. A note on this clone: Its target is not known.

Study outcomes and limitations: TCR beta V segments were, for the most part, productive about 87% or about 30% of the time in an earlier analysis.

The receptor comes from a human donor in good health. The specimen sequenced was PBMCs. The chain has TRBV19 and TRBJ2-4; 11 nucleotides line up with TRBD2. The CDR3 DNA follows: TGTGCCAGTAGTATACTCCGACTAGCGGGAAAAAACATTCAGTACTTC. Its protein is CASSILRLAGKNIQYF.